This T cell receptor beta chain was sequenced in a study of T cell responses to AZD1222 COVID-19 vaccine. Turning to the study itself: Second-dose recipients at about 4 or about 12 weeks were treated as one pooled group.

The V gene's germline CDR1 is SGHRS and CDR2 YFSETQ. The CDR3 loop spans 12 amino acids. Trimming pared 6 bases from V and 1 base from J, leaving 2 bases between. Of note for this clone: Its matching antigen is unknown.

Study conclusions and caveats: Dominant CD4 TCR responses targeted spike regions 160-218 and 743-854.

Some clones are missing from TCRdb's copy, which holds only in-frame ones; the method was immunoSEQ multiplex PCR. The data show about 68,000 clones, around 80% seen once. The TCR comes from an adult in good health. The chain carries TRBV5-1 and TRBJ2-6; D remains ambiguous. Sequences were derived from peripheral blood, sampled on day 0 of AZD1222 vaccination. The CDR3 spells CASTSGANVLTF. CDR3 sequence (DNA): TGCGCCAGCACTTCTGGGGCCAACGTCCTGACTTTC.